This TCR beta chain emerged from a study of T cell changes during pregnancy in multiple sclerosis. Sequencing used immunoSEQ multiplex PCR; TCRdb keeps in-frame clones, though not all of them. The table includes approximately 72,000 clones, approximately 90% detected once. This CDR3 is built from 17 residues. J was trimmed by 4 bases and V by 0 bases; bases with no gene match: 7. CDR1 SGHVS and CDR2 FNYEAQ come from the germline V gene. The source was peripheral blood, collected in the first trimester of pregnancy. This chain joins TRBV7-6 and TRBJ2-1, with TRBD1 matching over 9 bases. The clonotype originates from a female donor in good health, enrolled as a control in a pregnancy study. CDR3 sequence reads: CASSLAGQGTIYNEQFF. The CDR3, as DNA: TGTGCCAGCAGCTTAGCGGGACAGGGAACTATTTACAATGAGCAGTTCTTC. Using reference TRBV7-6 and TRBJ2-1 for the parts outside the CDR3, the full variable domain is GAGVSQSPRYKVTKRGQDVALRCDPISGHVSLYWYRQALGQGPEFLTYFNYEAQQDKSGLPNDRFSAERPEGSISTLTIQRTEQRDSAMYRCASSLAGQGTIYNEQFFGPGTRLTVL.